This TCR beta chain comes out of a study of T cell changes during pregnancy in multiple sclerosis. The length of the CDR3 is 15 residues. Trimming removed 3 bases from V and 0 bases from J; junction bases left unmatched: 4. The germline gives CDR1 ENHRY, CDR2 SYGVKD. Profiling relied on immunoSEQ multiplex PCR, and the TCRdb table lists in-frame clones only, not all of them. The data show 55,000 to 85,000 clones, approximately 92% seen once. The sample was peripheral blood, taken in the second trimester of pregnancy. The source is a female donor with multiple sclerosis, enrolled in a pregnancy study. The chain is built from TRBV10-3 and TRBJ2-7; 8 bases fit TRBD1. DNA for the CDR3: TGTGCCATCAGTGACAGGGGGCAGAGCTCCTACGAGCAGTACTTC. It is translated as CAISDRGQSSYEQYF.